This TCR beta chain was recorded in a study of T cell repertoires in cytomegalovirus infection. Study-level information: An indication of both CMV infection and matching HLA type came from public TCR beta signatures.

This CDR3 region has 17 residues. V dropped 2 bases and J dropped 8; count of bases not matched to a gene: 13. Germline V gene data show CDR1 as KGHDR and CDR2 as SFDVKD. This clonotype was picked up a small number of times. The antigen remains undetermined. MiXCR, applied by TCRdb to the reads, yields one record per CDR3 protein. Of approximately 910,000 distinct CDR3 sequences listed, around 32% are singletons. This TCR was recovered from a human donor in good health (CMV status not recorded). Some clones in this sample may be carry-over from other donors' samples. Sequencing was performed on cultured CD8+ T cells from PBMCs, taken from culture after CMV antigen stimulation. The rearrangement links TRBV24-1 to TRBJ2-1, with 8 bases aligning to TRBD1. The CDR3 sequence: CATSDSGGQETLDEQFF. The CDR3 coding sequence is TGTGCCACCAGTGATTCAGGGGGACAGGAGACATTGGATGAGCAGTTCTTC.